The rows below give T cell receptor beta chains drawn from one sample of a study of spatial heterogeneity in lung cancer. TCRdb called the 5' RACE reads again in MiXCR, with one record for every CDR3 protein. The table shows around 95,000 distinct CDR3 sequences, with about 4.6% occurring only once. The sample consisted of lung tumor tissue, taken at surgery. The receptors here all came from a male donor with early-stage non-small cell lung cancer. Both conserved end residues are part of each CDR3. A D gene is named only where the DNA matches it firmly. For some rows the clone size is stated as once, few or many, or as a class when expanded; others skip it.

j_call,d_call,clone_size,cdr3_length,v_call,cdr3_aa,cdr3_nt
TRBJ1-1,NA,NA,13,TRBV7-2,CASSFAGTTEAFF,TGTGCCAGCAGCTTCGCAGGGACTACTGAAGCTTTCTTT
TRBJ1-5,TRBD1,many,15,TRBV5-5,CASSLWGQYNQPQHF,TGTGCCAGCAGCTTGTGGGGACAGTACAATCAGCCCCAGCATTTT
TRBJ2-1,NA,many,17,TRBV6-6,CASSYVGGRVGWDEQFF,TGTGCCAGCAGTTACGTCGGGGGGCGCGTAGGTTGGGATGAGCAGTTCTTC
TRBJ2-7,NA,many,14,TRBV24-1,CATASRGRAWEQYF,TGTGCCACCGCCTCTCGAGGCCGAGCCTGGGAGCAGTACTTC
TRBJ2-3,TRBD1,few,19,TRBV6-2/TRBV6-3,CASSTDPRDRKPSTDTQYF,TGTGCCAGCAGTACCGACCCCCGGGACAGAAAACCTAGCACAGATACGCAGTATTTT
TRBJ2-7,NA,many,13,TRBV7-9,CASSLTQAYEQYF,TGTGCCAGCAGCTTAACGCAGGCCTACGAGCAGTACTTC
TRBJ2-3,NA,many,15,TRBV6-1,CASSESQGSTDTQYF,TGTGCCAGCAGTGAATCCCAGGGGTCCACAGATACGCAGTATTTT
TRBJ2-1,TRBD2,many,16,TRBV6-2/TRBV6-3,CASRAIGTSGKHEQFF,TGTGCCAGCAGAGCAATTGGGACTAGCGGGAAACATGAGCAGTTCTTC
TRBJ2-7,TRBD2,few,15,TRBV6-2/TRBV6-3,CASQTITSVSYEQYF,TGTGCCAGCCAAACAATCACTAGCGTCTCCTACGAGCAGTACTTC
TRBJ2-3,NA,NA,14,TRBV20-1,CSATDTRATDTQYF,TGCAGTGCTACTGATACCCGGGCCACAGATACGCAGTATTTT
TRBJ1-1,NA,few,13,TRBV30,CLGILGFDTEAFF,TGTCTAGGAATTCTGGGTTTTGACACTGAAGCTTTCTTT
TRBJ1-6,NA,many,13,TRBV20-1,CSARDAMNSPLHF,TGCAGTGCTAGAGATGCGATGAATTCACCCCTCCACTTT
TRBJ1-1,NA,many,13,TRBV7-9,CASSLAMNTEAFF,TGTGCCAGCAGCTTAGCCATGAACACTGAAGCTTTCTTT
TRBJ1-6,TRBD1,many,14,TRBV7-7,CASSSPGGSSPLHF,TGTGCCAGCAGCTCCCCAGGGGGATCCTCACCCCTCCACTTT
TRBJ2-3,NA,NA,15,TRBV9,CASSVDQRRTDTQYF,TGTGCCAGCAGCGTAGATCAGCGGCGCACAGATACGCAGTATTTT
TRBJ2-2,NA,many,11,TRBV29-1,CSAALAGELFF,TGCAGCGCTGCGCTTGCTGGGGAGCTGTTTTTT
TRBJ1-4,NA,many,14,TRBV28,CASSPGPAGEKLFF,TGTGCCAGCAGTCCGGGACCGGCGGGTGAAAAACTGTTTTTT
TRBJ2-1,NA,NA,14,TRBV20-1,CSADLAGPYNEQFF,TGCAGTGCCGATCTAGCAGGTCCCTACAATGAGCAGTTCTTC
TRBJ2-1,TRBD2,many,16,TRBV6-1,CASLPLPREGPPKQFF,TGTGCCAGCCTTCCCCTCCCGCGGGAGGGCCCGCCAAAGCAGTTCTTC
TRBJ1-5,NA,few,12,TRBV29-1,CSVASPNQPQHF,TGCAGCGTTGCCTCTCCCAATCAGCCCCAGCATTTT
TRBJ2-1,NA,many,11,TRBV7-8,CASSLGLVKFF,TGTGCCAGCAGCTTAGGGTTGGTCAAGTTCTTC
TRBJ1-1,NA,many,16,TRBV12-3/TRBV12-4,CASLQLSAGINTEAFF,TGTGCCAGCCTTCAATTATCTGCAGGGATTAACACTGAAGCTTTCTTT
TRBJ1-1,NA,many,14,TRBV30,CAWTRGLGDTEAFF,TGTGCCTGGACTAGGGGCCTAGGCGACACTGAAGCTTTCTTT
TRBJ2-1,TRBD2,NA,14,TRBV27,CASSPSGRANEQFF,TGTGCCAGCAGTCCTAGCGGGAGGGCCAATGAGCAGTTCTTC
TRBJ2-7,NA,NA,13,TRBV28,CASLPAGIGEQYF,TGTGCCAGCTTACCCGCCGGGATCGGCGAGCAGTACTTC
TRBJ2-2,NA,many,15,TRBV3-1,CASSQADSHTGELFF,TGTGCCAGCAGCCAAGCTGACAGCCACACCGGGGAGCTGTTTTTT
TRBJ2-1,TRBD2,NA,16,TRBV29-1,CSVEGLAGGRYNEQFF,TGCAGCGTTGAGGGACTAGCGGGAGGGCGTTACAATGAGCAGTTCTTC
TRBJ2-4,NA,many,15,TRBV27,CATSPASRAKNIQYF,TGTGCCACCTCCCCTGCTAGCAGAGCCAAAAACATTCAGTACTTC
TRBJ1-5,NA,NA,13,TRBV28,CASSSDSNQPQHF,TGTGCCAGCAGTTCAGATAGCAATCAGCCCCAGCATTTT